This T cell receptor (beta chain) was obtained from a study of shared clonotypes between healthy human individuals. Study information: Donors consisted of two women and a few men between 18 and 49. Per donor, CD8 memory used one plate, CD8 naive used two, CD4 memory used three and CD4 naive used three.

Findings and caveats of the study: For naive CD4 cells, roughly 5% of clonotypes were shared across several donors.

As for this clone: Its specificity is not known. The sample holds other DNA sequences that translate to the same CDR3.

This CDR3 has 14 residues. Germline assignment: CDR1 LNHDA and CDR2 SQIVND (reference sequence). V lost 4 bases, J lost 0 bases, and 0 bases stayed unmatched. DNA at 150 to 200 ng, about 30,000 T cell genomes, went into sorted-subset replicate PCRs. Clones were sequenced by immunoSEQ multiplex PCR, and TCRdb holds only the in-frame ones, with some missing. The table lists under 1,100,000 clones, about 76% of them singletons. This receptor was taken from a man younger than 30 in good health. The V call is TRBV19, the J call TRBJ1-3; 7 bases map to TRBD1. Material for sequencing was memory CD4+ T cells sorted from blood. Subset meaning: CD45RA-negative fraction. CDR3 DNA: TGTGCCAGTAGTAGGGACAGCTCTGGAAACACCATATATTTT. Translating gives CASSRDSSGNTIYF.